Sequencing of this T cell receptor (beta chain) was carried out in a study of T cells in Graves' hyperthyroidism and ophthalmopathy. Broader study findings: Ophthalmopathy cases were set apart from stable hyperthyroidism by a 13 V-J model. Ophthalmopathy, as predicted by the model, came a median roughly 6.5 months after the prediction.

This clonotype has a handful of counts. The antigen is undetermined. Patients between 18 and 65 years old had hyperthyroidism, newly diagnosed and lasting under 2 months. This CDR3 has 10 amino acids. V was cut by 4 bases and J by 6 bases, with 2 bases left in between. In germline, CDR1 is SGHTS, CDR2 YDEGEE. Amplified regions were TCR beta CDR3 sequences from RNA transcripts. RT-PCR in the first round (using the HTBI primer set) targeted the TCR CDR3. TCRdb re-called the multiplex PCR reads through MiXCR, storing one row per CDR3 protein. This repertoire shows about 290,000 distinct CDR3 sequences, 13% found once; its top ten account for about 8%.

The receptor's source is a woman aged 25 to 39 with Graves' hyperthyroidism that later progressed to Graves' ophthalmopathy. The sample was blood. This chain links TRBV5-8 with TRBJ2-1; D call uncertain. The CDR3 coding sequence is TGTGCCAGCAGCGTCAATGAGCAGTTCTTC. Translated: CASSVNEQFF.